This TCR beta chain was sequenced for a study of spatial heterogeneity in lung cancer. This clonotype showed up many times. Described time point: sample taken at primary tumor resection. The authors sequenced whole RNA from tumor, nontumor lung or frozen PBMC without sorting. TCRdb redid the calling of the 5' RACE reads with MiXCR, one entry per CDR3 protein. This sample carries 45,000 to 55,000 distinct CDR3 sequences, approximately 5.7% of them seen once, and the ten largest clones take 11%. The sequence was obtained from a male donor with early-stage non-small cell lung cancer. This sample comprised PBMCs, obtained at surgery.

CDR3 DNA: TGTGCCTGTGCCAAGGGCCAAGAGACCCAGTACTTC. It yields the protein CACAKGQETQYF. The chain joins TRBV12-3 or TRBV12-4 to TRBJ2-5; D not certain. Trimming stripped 11 bases from V and 1 base from J, with 11 bases between. The CDR3 is 12 residues long.